This is a list of T cell receptor beta chains from one sample in a study of blood T cells in healthy people across ages. One entry per CDR3 protein, called by TCRdb with MiXCR from the 5' RACE reads. The repertoire includes about 1.5 million distinct CDR3 sequences, roughly 43% of them detected once, and around 4% sits in the top ten. Sequencing input: blood. These TCRs come from a woman aged 18-29 years in good health. The CDR3 runs from the conserved cysteine through the conserved F or W. A D gene is named only where the DNA matches it firmly. Clone size is given for some rows only: seen once, a few or many times, or a class if the clone is expanded.

j_call | v_call | d_call | clone_size | cdr3_nt | cdr3_aa
TRBJ2-4 | TRBV6-5 | TRBD2 | - | TGTGCCAGCAGTATGCAGGGAGGGGAAAACATTCAGTACTTC | CASSMQGGENIQYF
TRBJ1-2 | TRBV7-9 | - | - | TGTGCCAGCAGCTTACGAAGTTTAGCTAACTATGGCTACACCTTC | CASSLRSLANYGYTF
TRBJ2-7 | TRBV4-1 | - | few | TGCGCCAGCAGCCCCCTACCGGACCCTTACGAGCAGTACTTC | CASSPLPDPYEQYF
TRBJ1-2 | TRBV20-1 | TRBD1 | few | TGCAGTGCTCAGGACAGGGACCCTCAAAGGAACTATGGCTACACCTTC | CSAQDRDPQRNYGYTF
TRBJ2-7 | TRBV15 | - | - | TGTGCCACCAGCCTGCGGACGACTAGCTCCTACGAGCAGTACTTC | CATSLRTTSSYEQYF
TRBJ2-3 | TRBV29-1 | - | - | TGCAGCGTCTGCCGGGACACCAGCACAGATACGCAGTATTTT | CSVCRDTSTDTQYF
TRBJ1-1 | TRBV12-3/TRBV12-4 | - | once | TGTGCCAGCACCCTATCTAGGGTGCCTGAAGCTTTCTTT | CASTLSRVPEAFF
TRBJ1-1 | TRBV7-9 | - | - | TGTGCCAGCAGCTTAGAAGGTCCAAGTGAAGCTTTCTTT | CASSLEGPSEAFF
TRBJ2-1 | TRBV6-5 | - | few | TGTGCCAGCAGTTACATTCTGAGCTCCTACAATGAGCAGTTCTTC | CASSYILSSYNEQFF
TRBJ1-5 | TRBV7-9 | - | - | TGTGCCAGCAGCCCAGGCCCTTCAGGGCTTAATCAGCCCCAGCATTTT | CASSPGPSGLNQPQHF
TRBJ2-5 | TRBV4-3 | TRBD2 | - | TGCGCCAGCAGCCGACCCCTAGCGGGAGTCGGCAATGAGCAGTACTTC | CASSRPLAGVGNEQYF
TRBJ1-2 | TRBV2 | - | - | TGTGCCGGCAGGAGGGGAGGGTGCGGCTACACCTTC | CAGRRGGCGYTF
TRBJ2-3 | TRBV7-2 | - | - | TGTGCCAGCAGCAGAGACTACCTAGTAGATACGCAGTATTTT | CASSRDYLVDTQYF
TRBJ2-7 | TRBV4-3 | - | - | TGCGCCAGCAGCGATCGAACCTACAATGAGCAGTACTTC | CASSDRTYNEQYF
TRBJ2-5 | TRBV24-1 | TRBD1 | few | TGTGCCACCAGTGGCCAGGGGGCTAGAAGGACCCAGTACTTC | CATSGQGARRTQYF
TRBJ2-3 | TRBV12-3/TRBV12-4 | - | few | TGTGCCAGCAGAAAAATGAGCACAGATACGCAGTATTTT | CASRKMSTDTQYF
TRBJ1-5 | TRBV20-1 | - | few | TGCAGTGCTTCACGGCCCGGGGGCAATCAGCCCCAGCATTTT | CSASRPGGNQPQHF
TRBJ2-1 | TRBV2 | - | few | TGTGCCAGCAGAACCGGGACCTACAATGAGCAGTTCTTC | CASRTGTYNEQFF
TRBJ2-1 | TRBV10-3 | - | few | TGTGCCATCAGTGGATCCTTTAATGAGCAGTTCTTC | CAISGSFNEQFF
TRBJ1-3 | TRBV4-1 | - | - | TGCGCCAGCAGCCAGTTGATTAGGGCTGGAAACACCATATATTTT | CASSQLIRAGNTIYF
TRBJ2-1 | TRBV7-2 | TRBD2 | few | TGTGCCAGCAGGCCGACTAGCGGGGGTGACAATGAGCAGTTCTTC | CASRPTSGGDNEQFF
TRBJ2-5 | TRBV7-6 | TRBD1 | many | TGTGCCAGCAGCCTTGAGACAGGGTACGGGGAGACCCAGTACTTC | CASSLETGYGETQYF
TRBJ2-1 | TRBV3-1 | - | few | TGTGCCAGCAGCCAAGAGTGGGGACATGAGCAGTTCTTC | CASSQEWGHEQFF
TRBJ2-5 | TRBV3-1 | - | - | TGTGCCAGCAGCCAACGGGGTCCAGGTTCGCGTCAAGAGACCCAGTACTTC | CASSQRGPGSRQETQYF
TRBJ2-3 | TRBV7-2 | TRBD2 | few | TGTGCCAGCAGCTTACCTATCCTAGCGGGGTCAGATACGCAGTATTTT | CASSLPILAGSDTQYF
TRBJ2-1 | TRBV3-1 | - | - | TGTGCCAGCAGCGGTCGGACTGTAGGGCAGTTCTTC | CASSGRTVGQFF
TRBJ2-7 | TRBV12-3/TRBV12-4 | - | - | TGTGCCAGCAGCCCTGCTGCGCCCTACGAGCAGTACTTC | CASSPAAPYEQYF